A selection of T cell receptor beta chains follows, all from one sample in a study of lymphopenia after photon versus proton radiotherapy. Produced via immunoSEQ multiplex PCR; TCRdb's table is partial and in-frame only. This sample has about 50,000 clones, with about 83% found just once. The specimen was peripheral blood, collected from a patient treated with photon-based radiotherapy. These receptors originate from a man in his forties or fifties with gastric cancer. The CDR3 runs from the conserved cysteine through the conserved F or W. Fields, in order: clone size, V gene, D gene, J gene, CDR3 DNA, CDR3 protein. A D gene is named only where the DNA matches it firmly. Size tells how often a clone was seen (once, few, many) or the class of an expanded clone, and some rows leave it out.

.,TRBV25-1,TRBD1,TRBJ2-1,TGTGCCAGCAGTCCAAGGGACAGGGGGTATGAGCAGTTCTTC,CASSPRDRGYEQFF
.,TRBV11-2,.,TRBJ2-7,TGTGCCAGCAGCTTAGGGACCCGTTCGCAGGTATCCTACGAGCAGTACTTC,CASSLGTRSQVSYEQYF
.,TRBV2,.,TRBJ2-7,TGTGCCAGCAGGCCACCGGCAGGGAGGTACGAGCAGTACTTC,CASRPPAGRYEQYF
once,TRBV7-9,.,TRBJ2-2,TGTGCCAGCAGTTCCGCGGCCCGGGGCGGGGAGCTGTTTTTT,CASSSAARGGELFF
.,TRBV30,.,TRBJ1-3,TGTGCCTGGACCCTGGGCAGTGGGATACTGGGTGGAAACACCATATATTTT,CAWTLGSGILGGNTIYF
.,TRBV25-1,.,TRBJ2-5,TGTGCCAGCAGTGCCCTATCCCCAGGGAGGGAGACCCAGTACTTC,CASSALSPGRETQYF
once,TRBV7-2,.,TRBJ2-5,TGTGCCAGCAGCCGCCCTCGAGAGACCCAGTACTTC,CASSRPRETQYF
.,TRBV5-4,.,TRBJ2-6,TGTGCCAGCAGCCCCCGGACGGGGTTGGGGGCCAACGTCCTGACTTTC,CASSPRTGLGANVLTF
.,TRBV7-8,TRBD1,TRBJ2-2,TGTGCCAGCAGCCACCGGGACAGGTCTTTCACCGGGGAGCTGTTTTTT,CASSHRDRSFTGELFF
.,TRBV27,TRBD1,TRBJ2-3,TGTGCCAGCAGTCTAACGGACAGGGGGAATACGCAGTATTTT,CASSLTDRGNTQYF
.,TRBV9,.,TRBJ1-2,TGTGCCAGCAGCGTAGGTGGGGGGCCCTATGGCTACACCTTC,CASSVGGGPYGYTF
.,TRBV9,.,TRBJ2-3,TGTGCCAGCAGCCCCAGAGGCAGTAGCACAGATACGCAGTATTTT,CASSPRGSSTDTQYF
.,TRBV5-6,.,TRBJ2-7,TGTGCCAGCAGCTCAGGCGGGGCCTCCTACGAGCAGTACTTC,CASSSGGASYEQYF
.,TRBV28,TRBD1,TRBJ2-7,TGTGCCAGCACCCGCGGGACAGGGTCCCCATCCTCAACTGGGGAGCAGTACTTC,CASTRGTGSPSSTGEQYF
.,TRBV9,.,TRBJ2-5,TGTGCCAGCAGCTCCGGTATTAAAGAGACCCAGTACTTC,CASSSGIKETQYF
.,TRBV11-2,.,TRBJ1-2,TGTGCCAGCAGCTTAGCGGGCTATGGCTACACCTTC,CASSLAGYGYTF
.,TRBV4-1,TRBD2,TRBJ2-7,TGCGCCAGCAGCCAAGAGCGGTCGGGCGGGAGGGCGTACGAGCAGTACTTC,CASSQERSGGRAYEQYF
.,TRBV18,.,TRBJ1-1,TGTGCCAGCTCACCCCAAGGGAACACTGAAGCTTTCTTT,CASSPQGNTEAFF
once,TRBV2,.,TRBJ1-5,TGTGCCAGCAGTGAGGAACAGGTCCAGGCCCAGCATTTT,CASSEEQVQAQHF
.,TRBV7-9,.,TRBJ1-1,TGTGCCAGCAGCTTAGCAGCGGGAACTGAAGCTTTCTTT,CASSLAAGTEAFF
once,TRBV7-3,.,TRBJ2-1,TGTGCCAGCAGCTTAAAGGGGCTAGCAAGTGAGCAGTTCTTC,CASSLKGLASEQFF
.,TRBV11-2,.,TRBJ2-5,TGTGCCAGCAGCAGTACCATGGGGACACCGTACCAAGAGACCCAGTACTTC,CASSSTMGTPYQETQYF
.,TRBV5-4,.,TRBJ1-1,TGTGCCACCCACAGGGATTCGCACACTGAAGCTTTCTTT,CATHRDSHTEAFF
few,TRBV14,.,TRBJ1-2,TGTGCCAGCAGCCGCGGACGGACTGGCTACACCTTC,CASSRGRTGYTF
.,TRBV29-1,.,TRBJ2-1,TGCAGCGTTAAACTACCGAAGAACAATGAGCAGTTCTTC,CSVKLPKNNEQFF
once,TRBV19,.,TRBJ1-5,TGTGCCAGTAGTATAAAGAGAGGGGTGGGTCAGCCCCAGCATTTT,CASSIKRGVGQPQHF
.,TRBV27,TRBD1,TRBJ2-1,TGTGCCAGCAGTGTGCCGGGACAGGGGTACAATGAGCAGTTCTTC,CASSVPGQGYNEQFF
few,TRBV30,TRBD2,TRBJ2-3,TGTGCCTGGAGCGAGGGACTAGCGACCACAGATACGCAGTATTTT,CAWSEGLATTDTQYF
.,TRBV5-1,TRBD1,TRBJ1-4,TGCGCCAGCAGCTCCGGACAGGGGGCCTGGGAAAAACTGTTTTTT,CASSSGQGAWEKLFF
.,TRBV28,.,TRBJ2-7,TGTGCCAGCAGTACCCTGGGGGCGTGGGGGGAGCAGTACTTC,CASSTLGAWGEQYF
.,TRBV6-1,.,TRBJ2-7,TGTGCTATAAAGGGGGGCGTAGCGTCGGGCGAGCAGTACTTC,CAIKGGVASGEQYF
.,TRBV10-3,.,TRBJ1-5,TGTGCCATCAGCGCAGGGGTCGGGAGCAATCAGCCCCAGCATTTT,CAISAGVGSNQPQHF
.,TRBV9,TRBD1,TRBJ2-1,TGTGCCAGCAGCGTAGGGACAGGGAAAAATGAGCAGTTCTTC,CASSVGTGKNEQFF
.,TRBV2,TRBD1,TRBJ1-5,TGTGCCAGCGGGGGACAGGCAAACAATCAGCCCCAGCATTTT,CASGGQANNQPQHF
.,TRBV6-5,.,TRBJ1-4,TGTGCCAGCAGCAAACAGGGCGGGGGGGAAAAACTGTTTTTT,CASSKQGGGEKLFF
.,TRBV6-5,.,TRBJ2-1,TGTGCCAGCAGTCAAAATTATGAGCAGTTCTTC,CASSQNYEQFF
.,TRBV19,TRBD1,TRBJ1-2,TGTGCCAGTAGACCCGGGACAGGGACTAACTATGGCTACACCTTC,CASRPGTGTNYGYTF
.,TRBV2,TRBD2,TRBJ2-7,TGTGCCAGCAGATTACTAGCGGGACTAAGAGAGCAGTACTTC,CASRLLAGLREQYF
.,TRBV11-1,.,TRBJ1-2,TGTGCCAGCAGCCCTCGAACCCGAAGGAGGGAGGATGGCTACACCTTC,CASSPRTRRREDGYTF
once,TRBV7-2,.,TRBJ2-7,TGTGCCAGCAGCTTGCGGGATACCTACGAGCAGTACTTC,CASSLRDTYEQYF
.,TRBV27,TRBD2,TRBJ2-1,TGTGCCAGCAGTTTGGCGAGCGGGAGGTCCTACAATGAGCAGTTCTTC,CASSLASGRSYNEQFF
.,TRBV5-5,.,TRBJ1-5,TGTGCCAGCAGCTTGGCAGACAGTAGCAATCAGCCCCAGCATTTT,CASSLADSSNQPQHF
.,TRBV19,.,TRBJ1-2,TGTGCCAGTACCCCCGGAAGGGCGGACTATGGCTACACCTTC,CASTPGRADYGYTF
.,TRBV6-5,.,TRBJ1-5,TGTGCCAGCAGTTACCAGAAAGGGGCGCAACAGCCCCAGCATTTT,CASSYQKGAQQPQHF
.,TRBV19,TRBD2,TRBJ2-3,TGTGCCAGTAGTACGCAACTAGCGGGAGGAGCGGATACGCAGTATTTT,CASSTQLAGGADTQYF
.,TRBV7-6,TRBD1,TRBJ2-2,TGTGCCAGCAGCTCTGGACAGGCCGGGGAGCTGTTTTTT,CASSSGQAGELFF
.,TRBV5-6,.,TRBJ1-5,TGTGCCAGCAGCTTGCCTGATTATAGCAATCAGCCCCAGCATTTT,CASSLPDYSNQPQHF
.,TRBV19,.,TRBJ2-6,TGTGCCAGTAAGGAGGGAACTTCTGGGGCCAACGTCCTGACTTTC,CASKEGTSGANVLTF
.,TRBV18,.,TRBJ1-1,TGTGCCAGCTCACCAGGACTCGGGACTGAAGCTTTCTTT,CASSPGLGTEAFF
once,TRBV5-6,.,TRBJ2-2,TGTGCCAGCAGCTTTCGGGTACAAATGAACACCGGGGAGCTGTTTTTT,CASSFRVQMNTGELFF
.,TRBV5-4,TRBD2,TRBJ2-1,TGTGCCAGCAGCGTCAAAAAGGGACTAGAGGGAAATGAGCAGTTCTTC,CASSVKKGLEGNEQFF
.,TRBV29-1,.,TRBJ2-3,TGCAGCGGGAACAGGGGCACAGATACGCAGTATTTT,CSGNRGTDTQYF
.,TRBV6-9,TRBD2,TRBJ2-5,TGTGCCAGCGGCCGGATAACTAGCGGGTTCCAAGAGACCCAGTACTTC,CASGRITSGFQETQYF
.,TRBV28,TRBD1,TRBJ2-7,TGTGCCAGCAGTTTATCAGGACAGGGGGCTTACGAGCAGTACTTC,CASSLSGQGAYEQYF
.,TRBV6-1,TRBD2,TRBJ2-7,TGTGCCAGCAGTGAGTTAGAGCGGGGCTACGAGCAGTACTTC,CASSELERGYEQYF
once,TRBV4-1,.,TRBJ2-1,TGCGCCAGCAGCCAATGGCAGAACAATGAGCAGTTCTTC,CASSQWQNNEQFF
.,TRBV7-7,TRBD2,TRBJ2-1,TGTGCCAGCAGCCTGACTAGCGTGGGTGAGCAGTTCTTC,CASSLTSVGEQFF
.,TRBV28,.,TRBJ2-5,TGTGCCAGCAGCCTACCGGGAGAGGGAGAGACCCAGTACTTC,CASSLPGEGETQYF
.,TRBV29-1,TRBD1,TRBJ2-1,TGCAGCGCCCAGGGACAGGACCCCTACAATGAGCAGTTCTTC,CSAQGQDPYNEQFF